The present entry profiles one T cell receptor (beta chain) with its context. In the original processing: Amplification with reference gene primers provided the estimates of nucleated cell counts. The table came from immunoSEQ multiplex PCR; TCRdb's copy has only in-frame clones and leaves some out. V and J calls and clone size are copied from that table; D and trimming were computed from the DNA. The sample records about 130,000 clones, more than 75% being singletons. This specimen belongs to a study of blood T cell repertoires in COVID-19. Study overall: COVID-19 samples, acute and convalescent, were from the United States, Italy and Spain. T cells, B-cell-depleted T cells, or PBMCs supplied cDNA or gDNA.

V trimming: 11 bases; J trimming: 5 bases; junction bases outside the gene matches: 3. In germline, CDR1 is SNHLY, CDR2 FYNNEI. This CDR3 spans 12 amino acids. The sequence was obtained from an older woman with COVID-19, enrolled during active disease. The sample taken for sequencing was peripheral blood. The chain uses TRBV2 and TRBJ2-1; 10 bases agree with TRBD2. This CDR3 reads CAGLAVHNEQFF. The CDR3 bases are TGTGCCGGACTAGCGGTACACAATGAGCAGTTCTTC.